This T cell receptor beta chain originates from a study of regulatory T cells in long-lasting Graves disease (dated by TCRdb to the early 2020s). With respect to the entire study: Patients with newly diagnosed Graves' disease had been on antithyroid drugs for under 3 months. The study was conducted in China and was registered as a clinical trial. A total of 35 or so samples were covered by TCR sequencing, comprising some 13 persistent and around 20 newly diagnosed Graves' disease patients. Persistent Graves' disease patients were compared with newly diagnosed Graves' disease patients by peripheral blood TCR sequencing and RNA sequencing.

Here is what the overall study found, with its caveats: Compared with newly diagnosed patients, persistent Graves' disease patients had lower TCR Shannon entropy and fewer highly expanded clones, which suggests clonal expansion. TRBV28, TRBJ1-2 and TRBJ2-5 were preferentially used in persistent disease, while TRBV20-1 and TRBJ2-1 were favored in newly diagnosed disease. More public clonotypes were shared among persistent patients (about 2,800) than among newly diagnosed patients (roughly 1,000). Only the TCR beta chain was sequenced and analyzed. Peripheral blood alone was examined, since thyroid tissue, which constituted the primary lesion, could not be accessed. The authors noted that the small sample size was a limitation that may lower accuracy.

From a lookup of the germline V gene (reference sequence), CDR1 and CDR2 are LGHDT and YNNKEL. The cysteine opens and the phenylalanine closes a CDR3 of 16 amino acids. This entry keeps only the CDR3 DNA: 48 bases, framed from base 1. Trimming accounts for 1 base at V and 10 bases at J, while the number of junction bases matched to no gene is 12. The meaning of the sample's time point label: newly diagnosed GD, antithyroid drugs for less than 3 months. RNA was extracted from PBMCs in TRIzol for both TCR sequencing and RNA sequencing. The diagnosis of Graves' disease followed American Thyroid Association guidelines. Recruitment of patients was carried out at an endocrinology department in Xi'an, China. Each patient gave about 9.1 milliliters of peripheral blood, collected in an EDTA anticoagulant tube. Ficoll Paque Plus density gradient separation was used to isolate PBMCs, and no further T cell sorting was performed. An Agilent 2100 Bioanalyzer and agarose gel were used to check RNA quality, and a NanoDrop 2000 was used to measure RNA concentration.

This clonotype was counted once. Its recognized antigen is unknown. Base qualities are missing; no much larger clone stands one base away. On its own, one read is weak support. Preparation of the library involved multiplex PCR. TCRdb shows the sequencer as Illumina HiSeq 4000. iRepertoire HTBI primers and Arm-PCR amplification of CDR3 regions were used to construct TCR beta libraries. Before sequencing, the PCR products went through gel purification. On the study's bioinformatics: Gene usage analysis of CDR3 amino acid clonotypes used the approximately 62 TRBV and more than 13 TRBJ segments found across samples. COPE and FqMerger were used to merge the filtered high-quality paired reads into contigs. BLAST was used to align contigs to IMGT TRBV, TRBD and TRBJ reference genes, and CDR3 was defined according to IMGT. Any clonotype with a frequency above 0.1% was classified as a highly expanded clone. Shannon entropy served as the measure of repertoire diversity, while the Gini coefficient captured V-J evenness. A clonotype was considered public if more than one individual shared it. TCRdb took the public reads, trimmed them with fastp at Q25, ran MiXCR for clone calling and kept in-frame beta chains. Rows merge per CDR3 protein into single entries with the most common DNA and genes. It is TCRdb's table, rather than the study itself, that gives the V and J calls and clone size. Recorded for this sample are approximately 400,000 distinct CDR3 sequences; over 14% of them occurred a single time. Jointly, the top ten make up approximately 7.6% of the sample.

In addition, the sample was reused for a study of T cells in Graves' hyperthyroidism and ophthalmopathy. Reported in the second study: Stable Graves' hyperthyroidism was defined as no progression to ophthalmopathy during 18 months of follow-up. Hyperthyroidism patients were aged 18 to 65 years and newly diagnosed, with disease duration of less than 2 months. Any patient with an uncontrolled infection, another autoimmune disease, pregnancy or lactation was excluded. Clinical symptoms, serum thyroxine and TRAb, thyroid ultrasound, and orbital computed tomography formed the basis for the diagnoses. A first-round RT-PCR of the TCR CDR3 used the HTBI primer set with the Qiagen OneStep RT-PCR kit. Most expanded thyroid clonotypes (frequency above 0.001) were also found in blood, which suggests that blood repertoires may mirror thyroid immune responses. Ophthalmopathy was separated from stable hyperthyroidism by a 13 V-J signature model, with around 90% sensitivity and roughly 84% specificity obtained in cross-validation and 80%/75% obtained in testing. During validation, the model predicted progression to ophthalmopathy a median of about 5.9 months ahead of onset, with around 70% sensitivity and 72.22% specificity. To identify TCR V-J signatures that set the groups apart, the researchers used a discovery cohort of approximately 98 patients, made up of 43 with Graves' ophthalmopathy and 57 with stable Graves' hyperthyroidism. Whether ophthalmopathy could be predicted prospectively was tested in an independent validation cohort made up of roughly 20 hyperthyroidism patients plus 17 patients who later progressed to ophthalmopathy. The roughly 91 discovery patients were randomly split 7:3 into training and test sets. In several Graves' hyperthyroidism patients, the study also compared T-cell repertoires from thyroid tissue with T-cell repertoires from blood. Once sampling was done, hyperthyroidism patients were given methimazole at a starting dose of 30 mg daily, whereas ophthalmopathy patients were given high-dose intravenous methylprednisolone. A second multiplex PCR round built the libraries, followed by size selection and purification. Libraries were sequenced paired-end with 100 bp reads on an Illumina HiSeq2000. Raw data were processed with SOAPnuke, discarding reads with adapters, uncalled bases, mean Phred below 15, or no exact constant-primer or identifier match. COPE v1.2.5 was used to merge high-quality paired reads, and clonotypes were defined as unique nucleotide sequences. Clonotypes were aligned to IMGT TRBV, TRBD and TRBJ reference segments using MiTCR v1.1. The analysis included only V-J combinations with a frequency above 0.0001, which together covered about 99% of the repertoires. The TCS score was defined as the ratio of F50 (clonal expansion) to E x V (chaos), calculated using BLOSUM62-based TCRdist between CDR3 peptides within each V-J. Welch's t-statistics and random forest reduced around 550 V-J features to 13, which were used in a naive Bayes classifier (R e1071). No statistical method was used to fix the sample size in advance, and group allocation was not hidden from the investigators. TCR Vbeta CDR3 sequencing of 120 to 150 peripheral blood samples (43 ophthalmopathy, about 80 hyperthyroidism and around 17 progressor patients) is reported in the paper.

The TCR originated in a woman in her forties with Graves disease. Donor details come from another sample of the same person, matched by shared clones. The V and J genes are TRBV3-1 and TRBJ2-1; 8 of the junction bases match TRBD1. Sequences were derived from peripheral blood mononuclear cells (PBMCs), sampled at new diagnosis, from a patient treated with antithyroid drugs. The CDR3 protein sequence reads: CASSQGQGYGQTEQFF. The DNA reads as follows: TGTGCCAGCAGCCAAGGACAGGGGTATGGGCAAACCGAGCAGTTCTTC.